Ten or more counts support the clone carrying this T cell receptor beta chain. Its antigen is currently unknown. TCRdb passed the multiplex PCR reads through MiXCR, listing each CDR3 protein once. The table lists over 100,000 distinct CDR3 sequences, about 20% of them singletons. The lymph nodes were axillary draining lymph nodes from breast cancer patients. This sample stems from a study of breast tumors, draining lymph nodes, adjacent tissues. Whole-study results and caveats: Tumor TCR diversity was below lymph nodes but above nontumor tissue. That most tumor T cells come from lymph nodes remained unproven.

Germline loops: CDR1 SGHRS, CDR2 YFSETQ. The CDR3 runs 15 residues. With V trimmed by 1 base and J by 8 bases, 8 bases remained unmatched. The clonotype comes from a female donor with breast cancer. Some clones in this sample may be carry-over from other donors' samples. The V and J genes are TRBV5-1 and TRBJ2-2; 7 nucleotides align to TRBD2. The sequenced sample consisted of axillary lymph node tissue. CDR3 residues: CASSLLAGEMGELFF. In DNA form, the CDR3 reads TGCGCCAGCAGCTTGCTGGCGGGAGAAATGGGGGAGCTGTTTTTT.